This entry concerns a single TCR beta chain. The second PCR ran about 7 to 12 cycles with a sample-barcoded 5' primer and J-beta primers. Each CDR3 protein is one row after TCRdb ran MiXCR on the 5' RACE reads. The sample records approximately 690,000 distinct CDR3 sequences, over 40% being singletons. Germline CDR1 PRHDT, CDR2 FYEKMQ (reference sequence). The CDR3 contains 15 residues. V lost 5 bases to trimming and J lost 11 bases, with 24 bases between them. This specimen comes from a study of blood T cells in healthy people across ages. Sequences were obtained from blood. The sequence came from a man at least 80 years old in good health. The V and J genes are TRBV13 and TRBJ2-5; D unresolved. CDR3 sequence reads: CASSTQEASSYGQYF. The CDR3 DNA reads TGTGCCAGCAGCACCCAAGAGGCCTCCTCTTACGGGCAGTACTTC.